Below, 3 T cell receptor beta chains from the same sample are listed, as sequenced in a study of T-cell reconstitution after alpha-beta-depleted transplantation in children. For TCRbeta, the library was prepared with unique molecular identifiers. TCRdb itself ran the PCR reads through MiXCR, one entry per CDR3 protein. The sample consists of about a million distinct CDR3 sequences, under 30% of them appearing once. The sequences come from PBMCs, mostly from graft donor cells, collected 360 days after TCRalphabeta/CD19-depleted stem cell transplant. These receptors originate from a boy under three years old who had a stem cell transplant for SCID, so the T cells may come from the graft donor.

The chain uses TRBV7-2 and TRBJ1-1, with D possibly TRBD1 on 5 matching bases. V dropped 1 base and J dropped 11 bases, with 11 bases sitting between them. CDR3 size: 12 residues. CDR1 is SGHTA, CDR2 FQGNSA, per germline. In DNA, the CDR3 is TGTGCCAGCAGCTTAGTCGCAGGGAGGGCTTTCTTT. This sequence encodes CASSLVAGRAFF.

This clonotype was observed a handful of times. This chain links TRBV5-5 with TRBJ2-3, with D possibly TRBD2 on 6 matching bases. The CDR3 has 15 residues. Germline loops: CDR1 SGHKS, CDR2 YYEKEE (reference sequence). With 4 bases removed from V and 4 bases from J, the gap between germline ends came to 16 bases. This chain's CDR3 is CASSTGTYSPDTQYF. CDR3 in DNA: TGTGCCAGCAGCACCGGGACTTACTCCCCAGATACGCAGTATTTT.

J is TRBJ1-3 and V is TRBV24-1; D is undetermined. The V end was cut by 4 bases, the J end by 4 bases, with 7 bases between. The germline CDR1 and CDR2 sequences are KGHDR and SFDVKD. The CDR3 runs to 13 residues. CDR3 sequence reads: CATSDLTGNTIYF. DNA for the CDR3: TGTGCCACCAGTGACCTGACAGGAAACACCATATATTTT.